Presented here are 7 T cell receptor beta chains from one specimen sequenced in a study of T cells in Graves' hyperthyroidism and ophthalmopathy. RNA transcripts were the template for amplifying TCR beta CDR3 regions. First-round RT-PCR of the TCR CDR3 relied on the HTBI primer set. Each CDR3 protein gets one entry after TCRdb re-called the multiplex PCR reads with MiXCR. The sample includes a few hundred thousand distinct CDR3 sequences, around 42% seen only once; the top ten take about 8.3%. The material sequenced was peripheral blood or thyroid tissue (not recorded which). Receptors were obtained from a woman younger than 30 with Graves' hyperthyroidism.

This clonotype was seen once. Just one base apart from a much larger clone, this may be a read error. The chain carries TRBV3-1 and TRBJ1-1; no firm D call. Germline V gives CDR1 LGHDT, CDR2 YNNKEL (reference sequence). This CDR3 comprises 14 residues. CDR3 amino acids: CARSQDKRIEAAFF. The CDR3 nucleotides are TGTGCCAGAAGCCAAGATAAGCGGATCGAGGCGGCTTTCTTT.

The chain combines TRBV25-1 with TRBJ2-7; the D gene is possibly TRBD1 (6 bases). V lost 6 bases and J 7 bases, leaving 16 bases between the germline ends. The CDR3 is made up of 13 amino acids. CDR1 is MGHDK and CDR2 is SYGVNS in the germline V gene. Here the CDR3 DNA reads TGTGCCAGCAGGCGCCTTGGGGGCAATGAGCAGTACTTC. Encoded protein: CASRRLGGNEQYF.

This clonotype was counted a single time. The chain recombines TRBV30 with TRBJ2-7; the match to TRBD1 covers 7 bases. CDR3 size: 14 residues. The V gene end was trimmed by 5 bases and the J gene end by 1 base; junction bases not matched to a gene: 8. Germline V CDR1 and CDR2: GTSNPN, SVGIG (reference sequence). CDR3: CAWERVTGSYEQYF. The CDR3 DNA reads as TGTGCCTGGGAAAGGGTGACAGGGTCCTACGAGCAGTACTTC.

The sample holds many counts of this clonotype. The genes are TRBV7-6 and TRBJ1-2; possibly TRBD1 for D (5 bases). The V gene's germline CDR1 is SGHVS and CDR2 FNYEAQ. With 5 bases removed from V and 5 bases from J, the gap between germline ends came to 12 bases. The CDR3 runs to 13 residues. The CDR3 coding sequence is TGTGCCAGCAGCAGGGACGGATTTTATGGCTACACCTTC. Protein sequence: CASSRDGFYGYTF.

This clonotype occurred many times. The rearrangement links TRBV5-8 to TRBJ1-2; no clear D gene. The ends were cut back, 4 bases at V and 3 bases at J, with 13 bases in the middle. The germline gives CDR1 SGHTS, CDR2 YDEGEE. The CDR3 covers 14 residues. The CDR3 spells CASSLLSGHYGYTF. CDR3 DNA: TGTGCCAGCAGCCTTTTATCAGGCCACTATGGCTACACCTTC.

Of note for this clonotype: This likely comes from a read error, as the CDR3 has no conserved phenylalanine or tryptophan at its end. The chain recombines TRBV20-1 with TRBJ1-1, with D unclear. V was trimmed by 1 base and J by 2 bases, leaving 5 bases between them. This CDR3 has 12 amino acids. Per the germline V gene, CDR1 is DFQATT and CDR2 is SNEGSKA (reference sequence). The CDR3 region is CSARGGNTEAFS. The CDR3 DNA follows: TGCAGTGCTAGAGGGGGAAACACTGAAGCTTTCTCT.

The chain employs TRBV20-1 and TRBJ1-6; the D gene is possibly TRBD1 (5 bases). The V gene's germline CDR1 is DFQATT and CDR2 SNEGSKA (reference sequence). This CDR3 contains 13 residues. The V gene lost 1 base and the J gene lost 7 bases, with 8 bases spanning the gap. This CDR3 is CSARGAGNSPLHF. The DNA of the CDR3 is TGCAGTGCTAGAGGGGCAGGGAATTCACCCCTCCACTTT.